A selection of T cell receptor beta chains follows, all from one sample in a study of control samples from healthy donors and cancer patients. Sequencing was performed with immunoSEQ multiplex PCR; in TCRdb, only in-frame clones are kept and a portion is missing. Among 74,000 or so clones listed, roughly 90% were seen once. The sequenced sample was blood. These receptors originate from a man aged 50-60 years in good health. Each CDR3 is given with its conserved first and last residue. A D gene is named only where the DNA matches it firmly. The size field is filled for only some rows; it gives once, few, many or a size class.

TRBJ1-5,TRBV4-2,.,.,TGTGCCAGCAGCCCCCACAGAGGCAATCAGCCCCAGCATTTT,CASSPHRGNQPQHF
TRBJ1-2,TRBV5-6,.,TRBD1,TGTGCCAGCAGCTTGGACATTCCGGGACAGGGCAGCGGCTACACCTTC,CASSLDIPGQGSGYTF
TRBJ2-4,TRBV30,once,.,TGTGCCTGGAGTGTTAATTCTCCGGGGGCCAAAAACATTCAGTACTTC,CAWSVNSPGAKNIQYF
TRBJ2-5,TRBV12-5,.,.,TGTGCTAGTGGTTTGGTCACGGGGGGCCGGGAGACCCAGTACTTC,CASGLVTGGRETQYF
TRBJ2-1,TRBV5-1,.,TRBD1,TGCGCCAGCAACCCTGGGACAGGGGGCCATGAGCAGTTCTTC,CASNPGTGGHEQFF
TRBJ2-1,TRBV7-7,.,TRBD2,TGTGCCAGCAGCCCCGGACTAGCGGGGGCTAATGAGCAGTTCTTC,CASSPGLAGANEQFF
TRBJ2-7,TRBV20-1,.,.,TGCAGTGTAACAAACCGATACGAGCAGTACTTC,CSVTNRYEQYF
TRBJ1-3,TRBV11-2,.,.,TGTGCCAGCAGCACTTACAGGGCCGATGGAAACACCATATATTTT,CASSTYRADGNTIYF
TRBJ2-4,TRBV7-2,.,.,TGTGCCAGCAGCTTAGGATTGGCAGAGAGACCTCTAGCCAAAAACATTCAGTACTTC,CASSLGLAERPLAKNIQYF
TRBJ1-1,TRBV6-5,.,TRBD1,TGTGCCAGCAGTTACGGACAGGGAATGAACACTGAAGCTTTCTTT,CASSYGQGMNTEAFF
TRBJ1-2,TRBV27,.,TRBD1,TGTGCCAGCCGTTCCGGACAGGGGCCTGGCTACACCTTC,CASRSGQGPGYTF
TRBJ1-5,TRBV30,.,.,TGTGCCTGGAGTGGCGGCCCCGGGACCCCAACTTTT,CAWSGGPGTPTF
TRBJ2-7,TRBV4-1,.,.,TGCGCCAGCAGCCAAAAAAACGCTGACTCCTACGAGCAGTACTTC,CASSQKNADSYEQYF
TRBJ2-7,TRBV7-6,.,TRBD1,TGTGCCAGCAGCCGACAGGGGACCTACGAGCAGTACTTC,CASSRQGTYEQYF
TRBJ1-5,TRBV19,.,TRBD1,TGTGCCAGTAGTGGCGGACAGGGCGGACAGCCCCAGCATTTT,CASSGGQGGQPQHF
TRBJ2-7,TRBV11-2,.,.,TGTGCCAGCAGCTTATTCCCGGGGGACCTATACGAGCAGTACTTC,CASSLFPGDLYEQYF
TRBJ2-7,TRBV19,.,.,TGTGCCAGTAGTACACCGGGACCTTATTTCTCCTACGAGCAGTACTTC,CASSTPGPYFSYEQYF
TRBJ2-3,TRBV24-1,.,.,TGTGCCACCAGTAATTCCCTCACAGATACGCAGTATTTT,CATSNSLTDTQYF
TRBJ1-2,TRBV5-1,.,.,TGCGCCAGCAGCTTGGGCGGGGGGGGCTACACCTTC,CASSLGGGGYTF
TRBJ1-3,TRBV5-6,.,TRBD1,TGTGCCAGCAGCCCCGGACAGGGATACTTCTCTGGAAACACCATATATTTT,CASSPGQGYFSGNTIYF
TRBJ1-2,TRBV2,.,TRBD1,TGTGCCAGCAGCCTACAGGGGGCGCCGAACTATGGCTACACCTTC,CASSLQGAPNYGYTF
TRBJ2-5,TRBV6-1,.,.,TGTGCCAGCAGTGTTGAGTATTCCGCAGGCCAAGAGACCCAGTACTTC,CASSVEYSAGQETQYF
TRBJ1-5,TRBV6-6,once,.,TGTGCCAGCAGTGAGGGGACGGGAATCAAGTATTTT,CASSEGTGIKYF
TRBJ1-3,TRBV2,.,.,TGTGCCAGCAGTGACCCGACAGGATTCTCTGGAAACACCATATATTTT,CASSDPTGFSGNTIYF
TRBJ2-6,TRBV6-4,.,.,TGTGCCAGCAGTGCACACGGGGATAGCTCTGGGGCCAACGTCCTGACTTTC,CASSAHGDSSGANVLTF
TRBJ1-2,TRBV11-1,.,TRBD1,TGTGCCAGCAGCTACAGGGGGCGCGAGTATGGCTACACCTTC,CASSYRGREYGYTF
TRBJ1-1,TRBV7-9,few,.,TGTGCCAGCAGCTGGAGAGGCACTGAAGCTTTCTTT,CASSWRGTEAFF
TRBJ1-2,TRBV6-5,.,TRBD1,TGTGCCAGCACGAGGGACAGGAAAACTAACTATGGCTACACCTTC,CASTRDRKTNYGYTF
TRBJ1-4,TRBV19,.,.,TGTGCCAGTAGTATCAGGGATGAAAAACTGTTTTTT,CASSIRDEKLFF